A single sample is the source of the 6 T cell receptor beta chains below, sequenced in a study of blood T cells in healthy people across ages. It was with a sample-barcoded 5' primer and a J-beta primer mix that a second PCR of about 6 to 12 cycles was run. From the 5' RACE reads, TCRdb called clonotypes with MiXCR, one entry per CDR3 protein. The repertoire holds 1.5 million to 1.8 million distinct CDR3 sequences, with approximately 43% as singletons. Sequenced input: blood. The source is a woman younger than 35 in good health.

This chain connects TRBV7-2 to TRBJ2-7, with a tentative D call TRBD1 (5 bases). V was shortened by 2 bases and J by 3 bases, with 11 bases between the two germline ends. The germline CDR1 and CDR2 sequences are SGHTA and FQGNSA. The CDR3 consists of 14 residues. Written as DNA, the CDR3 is TGTGCCAGCAGCTTAATGGACACCAACTACGAGCAGTACTTC. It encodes CASSLMDTNYEQYF.

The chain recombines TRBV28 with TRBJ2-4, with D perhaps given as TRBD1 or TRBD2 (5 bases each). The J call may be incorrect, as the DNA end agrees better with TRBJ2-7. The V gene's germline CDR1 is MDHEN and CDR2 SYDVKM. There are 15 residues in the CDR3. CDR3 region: CASSSPEGLLYEQYF. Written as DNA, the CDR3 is TGTGCCAGCAGTTCCCCCGAGGGGCTACTTTACGAGCAGTACTTC.

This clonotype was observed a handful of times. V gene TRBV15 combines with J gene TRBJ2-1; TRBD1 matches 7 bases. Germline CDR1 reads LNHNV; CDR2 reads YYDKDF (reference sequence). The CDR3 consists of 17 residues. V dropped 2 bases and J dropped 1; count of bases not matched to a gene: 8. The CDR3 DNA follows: TGTGCCACCAGCAGACGATCGACAGGGTTATCCTACAATGAGCAGTTCTTC. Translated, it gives CATSRRSTGLSYNEQFF. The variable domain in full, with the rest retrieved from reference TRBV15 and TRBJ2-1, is DAMVIQNPRYQVTQFGKPVTLSCSQTLNHNVMYWYQQKSSQAPKLLFHYYDKDFNNEADTPDNFQSRRPNTSFCFLDIRSPGLGDTAMYLCATSRRSTGLSYNEQFFGPGTRLTVL.

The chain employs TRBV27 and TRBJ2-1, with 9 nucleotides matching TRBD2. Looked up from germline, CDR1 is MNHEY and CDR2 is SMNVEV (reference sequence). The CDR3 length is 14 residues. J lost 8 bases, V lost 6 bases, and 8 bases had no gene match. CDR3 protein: CASSRSGGPHEQFF. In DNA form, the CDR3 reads TGTGCCAGCAGCCGTAGCGGGGGCCCTCATGAGCAGTTCTTC.

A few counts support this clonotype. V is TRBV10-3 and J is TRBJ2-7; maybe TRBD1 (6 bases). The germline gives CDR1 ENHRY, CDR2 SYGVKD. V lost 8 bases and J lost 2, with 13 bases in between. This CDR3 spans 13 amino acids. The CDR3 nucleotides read TGTGCCATCCAGGGCAGGGGTACCTACGAGCAGTACTTC. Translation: CAIQGRGTYEQYF.

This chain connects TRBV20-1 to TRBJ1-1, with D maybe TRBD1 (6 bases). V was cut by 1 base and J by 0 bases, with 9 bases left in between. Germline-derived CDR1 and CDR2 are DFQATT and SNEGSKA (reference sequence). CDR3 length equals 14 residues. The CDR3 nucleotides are TGCAGTGCTAGAGCGGACAGTCTGAACACTGAAGCTTTCTTT. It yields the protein CSARADSLNTEAFF.